Listed here are 24 T cell receptor beta chains from one sample, sequenced in a study of spatial heterogeneity in lung cancer. Overall study findings and caveats: Counts of expanded intratumoral alpha and beta TCRs tracked tumor mutation counts.

Specified time point: sample taken at primary tumor resection. Which antigens these TCRs recognize remains unknown. TCRdb re-analysed the 5' RACE reads in MiXCR, keeping a single row per CDR3 protein. The sample lists approximately 10,000 distinct CDR3 sequences, 4.5% to 6.5% occurring once. The material sequenced was lung tumor tissue, taken at surgery. Source of these receptors: a male donor with early-stage non-small cell lung cancer.

In its sample, this clonotype was seen many times. With the library built for alpha chains, this beta chain is off target and its frequency is not meaningful. This chain uses TRBV6-2 or TRBV6-3 with TRBJ2-7, with D hard to call. With 6 bases removed from V and 0 bases from J, the gap between germline ends came to 6 bases. CDR3 length: 12 residues. Germline-derived CDR1 and CDR2 are MNHEY and SVGEGT. The CDR3 DNA is TGTGCCAGCAGCGCCAGCTCCTACGAGCAGTACTTC. Its translation: CASSASSYEQYF.

This clonotype is large in the sample. The size of this beta chain means little, since it is a stray read in a library made for alpha chains. The J gene is TRBJ2-7, the V gene TRBV29-1, with a weak D call TRBD1 (6 bases). This CDR3 contains 12 residues. Germline lookup yields CDR1 SQVTM and CDR2 ANQGSEA. Trimming removed 7 bases at V and 2 bases at J, with 12 bases between. In nucleotides, the CDR3 is TGCAGCGCTAGGGACAACCCCTACGAGCAGTACTTC. This codes for CSARDNPYEQYF.

This clonotype is medium-sized. This beta chain lies outside the target of a library built for alpha chains; its clone size means little. The V and J genes are TRBV28 and TRBJ2-2; no definite D call. The length of the CDR3 is 17 residues. Germline-derived CDR1 and CDR2 are MDHEN and SYDVKM. V was cut by 2 bases and J by 1 base, with 14 bases left in between. CDR3 amino acids: CASSLPGEGRNTGELFF. DNA of the CDR3: TGTGCCAGCAGTTTACCAGGTGAAGGTCGGAACACCGGGGAGCTGTTTTTT.

About this clonotype itself: The size of this beta chain means little, since it is a stray read in a library made for alpha chains. The V gene is TRBV19, the J gene TRBJ2-3; 8 bases line up with TRBD2. CDR3 length: 16 amino acids. J lost 0 bases, V lost 1 base, and 3 bases had no gene match. Per the germline V gene, CDR1 is LNHDA and CDR2 is SQIVND (reference sequence). The CDR3 nucleotides read TGTGCCAGTAGTATAGCACTAGCGGTTAGCACAGATACGCAGTATTTT. It translates to CASSIALAVSTDTQYF. Full variable domain (remainder filled in from reference TRBV19 and TRBJ2-3): DGGITQSPKYLFRKEGQNVTLSCEQNLNHDAMYWYRQDPGQGLRLIYYSQIVNDFQKGDIAEGYSVSREKKESFPLTVTSAQKNPTAFYLCASSIALAVSTDTQYFGPGTRLTVL.

Note on this clonotype: This beta chain is an off-target read within a library intended for alpha chains, so its frequency means little. CDR3 sequence: CASSQDAGITSPHEQYF. The CDR3 nucleotides are TGTGCCAGCAGCCAAGATGCCGGCATTACAAGCCCCCACGAGCAGTACTTC. The chain uses TRBV4-2 and TRBJ2-7; D remains ambiguous. The CDR3 is made up of 17 amino acids. The germline V and J ends were trimmed by 0 bases and 5 bases, with 20 bases remaining between them. The germline gives CDR1 LGHNA, CDR2 YNFKEQ.

In this sample, this clonotype turned up many times. This beta chain turned up in a library designed for alpha chains; as an off-target read, its abundance says little. The V call is TRBV20-1, the J call TRBJ2-7, with TRBD1 as a possible D gene (5 bases). Trimming took 0 bases from V and 4 from J, leaving 10 bases between them. The CDR3 is 13 amino acids. Germline V gene sequence: CDR1 DFQATT, CDR2 SNEGSKA (reference sequence). For the CDR3, the DNA is TGCAGTGCTAGAGATCTGCAGGGATACGAGCAGTACTTC. Protein product: CSARDLQGYEQYF.

About this clonotype itself: The size of this beta chain means little, since it is a stray read in a library made for alpha chains. The genes are TRBV29-1 and TRBJ1-5; possible D gene TRBD1, 6 bases. Germline lookup yields CDR1 SQVTM and CDR2 ANQGSEA. The length of the CDR3 is 14 residues. The V and J ends lost 8 bases and 4 bases respectively, with 18 bases between them. CDR3 nucleotide sequence: TGCAGCCCCCTCCTTGACCAGGGGAATCAGCCCCAGCATTTT. Translated: CSPLLDQGNQPQHF.

This clonotype was seen ten or more times. As an off-target read in a library built for alpha chains, this beta chain has a frequency of little significance. The J gene is TRBJ1-4, the V gene TRBV6-5; D is ambiguous. The CDR3 extends over 14 amino acids. Trimming removed 4 bases at V and 2 bases at J, with 8 bases between. Germline V gives CDR1 MNHEY, CDR2 SVGAGI. CDR3 sequence: CASSSLDTNEKLFF. The CDR3 region has the DNA TGTGCCAGCAGTTCCCTCGACACTAATGAAAAACTGTTTTTT.

Remarks on this clonotype: This beta chain is off target for a library built for alpha chains, so its abundance means little. The rearrangement links TRBV20-1 to TRBJ2-6; 7 positions agree with TRBD1. The germline gives CDR1 DFQATT, CDR2 SNEGSKA (reference sequence). This CDR3 has 14 residues. V shed 4 bases and J 2 bases; nucleotides not matched to a gene: 2. The CDR3 loop is CSAKTGPGANVLTF. The CDR3, as DNA: TGCAGTGCTAAGACAGGGCCTGGGGCCAACGTCCTGACTTTC.

By sample share, this clonotype is medium-sized. Because this beta chain is a stray read in a library intended to capture alpha chains, its abundance should not be given much weight. This chain joins TRBV5-5 and TRBJ1-4; D is unresolved. V was shortened by 0 bases and J by 0 bases, with 6 bases between the two germline ends. The CDR3 consists of 15 residues. The germline CDR1 and CDR2 sequences are SGHKS and YYEKEE (reference sequence). CDR3 residues: CASSLVVATNEKLFF. The CDR3 DNA sequence: TGTGCCAGCAGCTTGGTAGTGGCAACTAATGAAAAACTGTTTTTT. Filled out from reference TRBV5-5 and TRBJ1-4, the complete variable domain reads DAGVTQSPTHLIKTRGQQVTLRCSPISGHKSVSWYQQVLGQGPQFIFQYYEKEERGRGNFPDRFSARQFPNYSSELNVNALLLGDSALYLCASSLVVATNEKLFFGSGTQLSVL.

This clonotype was observed many times. The size of this beta chain means little, since it is a stray read in a library made for alpha chains. The chain has TRBV25-1 and TRBJ2-7; D assignment may be TRBD1 or TRBD2 (5 bases each). Germline V gene lookup returns CDR1 MGHDK and CDR2 SYGVNS. The V end lost 0 bases, the J end lost 5 bases, and 11 bases lay between the germline ends. The CDR3 spans 14 residues. Written as DNA, the CDR3 is TGTGCCAGCAGTGAATATGGGACCAACAACGAGCAGTACTTC. Its protein product is CASSEYGTNNEQYF.

This clonotype was recorded at least ten times. Being off target in a library aimed at alpha chains, this beta chain has a size of little meaning. This chain connects TRBV6-2 or TRBV6-3 to TRBJ2-7, with D perhaps TRBD1 or TRBD2 (5 bases each). Trimming cost V 4 bases and J 0 bases, with 16 bases left between them. CDR1 and CDR2 from the germline V gene are MNHEY and SVGEGT. The CDR3 is 16 residues long. CDR3 protein: CASSFDLRDVSYEQYF. The CDR3 nucleotides are TGTGCCAGCAGTTTCGATCTCCGGGACGTCTCCTACGAGCAGTACTTC.

Sample share makes this clonotype medium-sized (0.01 to 0.1%). This beta chain appears as a stray read in a library generated for alpha chains; its size is not informative. The chain carries TRBV12-3 or TRBV12-4 and TRBJ1-1; TRBD1 might be the D (5 bases). V lost 4 bases and J lost 5, with 11 bases in between. The CDR3 is 13 residues long. CDR3 nucleotide sequence: TGTGCCAGCAGTTCAATCAGGGAGACTGAAGCTTTCTTT. This gives the protein CASSSIRETEAFF.

The table lists this clonotype with many counts. This beta chain came through as a stray read in a library set up for alpha chains, and its size says little. The genes are TRBV9 and TRBJ1-1; no firm D call. V was cut by 0 bases and J by 0 bases, with 9 bases left in between. The CDR3 loop spans 15 amino acids. CDR1 and CDR2 from the germline V gene are SGDLS and YYNGEE. The CDR3: CASSVDPGLNTEAFF. The CDR3 nucleotides read TGTGCCAGCAGCGTAGACCCGGGCCTGAACACTGAAGCTTTCTTT. Drawing the rest from reference TRBV9 and TRBJ1-1, the complete variable domain is DSGVTQTPKHLITATGQRVTLRCSPRSGDLSVYWYQQSLDQGLQFLIQYYNGEERAKGNILERFSAQQFPDLHSELNLSSLELGDSALYFCASSVDPGLNTEAFFGQGTRLTVV.

A remark on this clonotype: Found in a library prepared for alpha chains, this beta chain is an off-target read, and its abundance has little meaning. This chain links TRBV27 with TRBJ2-7; D may be TRBD1 (6 bases). The germline V gene encodes CDR1 MNHEY and CDR2 SMNVEV (reference sequence). Trimming took 8 bases from V and 9 from J, leaving 17 bases between them. The CDR3 length is 12 residues. CDR3 protein: CASGPTGSLQYF. CDR3 bases: TGTGCCAGCGGGCCGACAGGCTCACTGCAGTACTTC.

This clonotype has ten or more counts. This beta chain appears as a stray read in a library generated for alpha chains; its size is not informative. The chain has TRBV2 and TRBJ1-5; 8 positions match TRBD1. V shed 1 base and J 4 bases; nucleotides not matched to a gene: 3. Looked up from germline, CDR1 is SNHLY and CDR2 is FYNNEI. The CDR3 runs 15 residues. CDR3 sequence (DNA): TGTGCCAGCAGTGAAGGGCAGGGGGCGAATCAGCCCCAGCATTTT. Its translation: CASSEGQGANQPQHF.

Details on this clonotype: This beta chain is an unintended read in a library built for alpha chains; its size means little. V gene TRBV7-8 combines with J gene TRBJ2-4; D gene unclear. This CDR3 spans 18 amino acids. The germline V gene has CDR1 SGHVS and CDR2 FQNEAQ. V lost 3 bases, J lost 1 base, and 19 bases lay in between. CDR3 coding DNA: TGTGCCAGCAGCTTCTCCGTCCTAGGGAACGGGGCCAAAAACATTCAGTACTTC. This sequence encodes CASSFSVLGNGAKNIQYF.

This clonotype was found many times. This beta chain appears as a stray read in a library generated for alpha chains; its size is not informative. This sequence joins TRBV7-2 and TRBJ2-7, with D possibly matching TRBD1 (5 bases). Looked up from germline, CDR1 is SGHTA and CDR2 is FQGNSA. V was shortened by 0 bases and J by 3 bases, with 9 bases between the two germline ends. The CDR3 runs 14 residues. This CDR3 reads CASSLAGANYEQYF. The CDR3 coding sequence is TGTGCCAGCAGCTTAGCAGGGGCTAACTACGAGCAGTACTTC.

The sample holds many counts of this clonotype. Because the library targeted alpha chains, this beta chain is an off-target read whose size means little. The genes are TRBV28 and TRBJ1-2; TRBD1 aligns across 7 bases. CDR1 and CDR2 (germline): MDHEN, SYDVKM. Losses at the gene ends were 7 bases for V and 2 bases for J; bases not matched to a gene: 19. The CDR3 runs to 18 residues. CDR3 region: CASTPMLTLRGWNYGYTF. The CDR3 DNA is TGTGCCAGCACTCCTATGTTGACCCTCAGGGGGTGGAACTATGGCTACACCTTC.

This clonotype appeared many times. The library was designed around alpha chains, so this beta chain is a stray read whose abundance carries little weight. The V and J genes are TRBV30 and TRBJ2-2, with D perhaps TRBD1 or TRBD2 (6 bases each). This CDR3 comprises 14 residues. Germline loops: CDR1 GTSNPN, CDR2 SVGIG (reference sequence). V lost 0 bases and J 7 bases, leaving 12 bases between the germline ends. DNA for the CDR3: TGTGCCTGGAGTGTACAGGGAGGTGGCGGGGAGCTGTTTTTT. Amino acids: CAWSVQGGGGELFF.

Regarding this clonotype: Since it is a stray read in a library aimed at alpha chains, this beta chain has a size that is not meaningful. CDR3: CASTRQGTQYF. The CDR3, as DNA: TGTGCCAGCACCCGTCAAGGGACGCAGTATTTT. The V gene is TRBV2, the J gene TRBJ2-3; D remains ambiguous. CDR3 length: 11 residues. V lost 7 bases and J 9 bases, leaving 11 bases between the germline ends. Per the germline V gene, CDR1 is SNHLY and CDR2 is FYNNEI.

This clonotype is deemed medium-sized. The library was designed around alpha chains, so this beta chain is a stray read whose abundance carries little weight. The chain uses TRBV2 and TRBJ2-3, with 8 positions matching TRBD2. The CDR3 consists of 13 residues. V shed 6 bases, J shed 8 bases, and the junction held 7 bases outside the gene matches. Germline V gene data show CDR1 as SNHLY and CDR2 as FYNNEI. The chain's CDR3 is CASRTGGRSTQYF. The CDR3 bases are TGTGCCAGCAGGACGGGAGGGAGGAGTACGCAGTATTTT.

This clonotype was detected ten times or more. A library made for alpha chains picked up this beta chain off target, so its size means little. The chain links TRBV9 to TRBJ2-7; D may be TRBD1 (5 bases). The CDR3 contains 11 residues. The germline V and J ends were trimmed by 6 bases and 4 bases, with 8 bases remaining between them. Germline assignment: CDR1 SGDLS and CDR2 YYNGEE. For the CDR3, the DNA is TGTGCCAGCACCGCAGGGTACGAGCAGTACTTC. Translating gives CASTAGYEQYF.

This clonotype was recorded at least ten times. As an off-target read in a library built for alpha chains, this beta chain has a frequency of little significance. J is TRBJ1-1 and V is TRBV29-1; D is uncertain. With 1 base removed from V and 7 bases from J, the gap between germline ends came to 1 base. The germline gives CDR1 SQVTM, CDR2 ANQGSEA. This CDR3 has 9 residues. The chain's CDR3 is CSVEVEAFF. The CDR3 bases are TGCAGCGTTGAAGTTGAAGCTTTCTTT.